Described below is a single T cell receptor (beta chain) sequence and its context. The sample comes from a study of T cell responses to AZD1222 COVID-19 vaccine. In the study overall: Researchers grouped second doses given at about 4 or about 12 weeks into one pool.

Produced via immunoSEQ multiplex PCR; TCRdb's table is partial and in-frame only. The data hold 84,000 or so clones, with about 88% observed a single time. Germline CDR1 is MDHEN and CDR2 is SYDVKM. The V end was cut by 6 bases, the J end by 5 bases, with 16 bases between. The CDR3 contains 14 residues. This chain links TRBV28 with TRBJ1-2; D may be TRBD1 (5 bases). This TCR was sampled from an adult in good health. The source material was peripheral blood, sampled on day 0 of AZD1222 vaccination. The DNA of the CDR3 is TGTGCCAGCAGCGGGGCGCAGGTCGTATATGGCTACACCTTC. Translation: CASSGAQVVYGYTF.